The source of this TCR beta chain is a study of T-cell reconstitution after alpha-beta-depleted transplantation in children (dated by TCRdb to 2016 to 2018). Concerning the study at large: Using TCR repertoire profiling, the study followed T-cell immune reconstitution in a quantitative way in children after TCRalphabeta/CD19-depleted allogeneic hematopoietic cell transplantation.

Ten or more counts support this clonotype. Its antigen target is currently unknown. No qualities accompany the bases; no much larger clone lies one base away. V ends up 4 bases short and J 7 bases short, with an unmatched junction base count of 6. The germline V gene provides CDR1 SGHRS and CDR2 YFSETQ. From the cysteine through the phenylalanine, the CDR3 covers 13 amino acids. CDR3 DNA is the only sequence kept; it has 39 bases, read in frame from the first base. Library preparation used PCR. Sequencing instrument: Illumina HiSeq 2500. TCR libraries were prepared with molecular barcoding, using unique molecular identifiers to normalize TCRbeta repertoire quantification. TCRdb cleaned the public reads at Q25 with fastp, built clones with MiXCR and kept in-frame beta chains. Records with the same CDR3 protein are collapsed into one entry carrying the most frequent genes and DNA. For this sample there are hundreds of thousands of distinct CDR3 sequences; around 10% appear just once. The ten largest clones represent around 6% of the sample.

This receptor was identified in a human donor who donated a stem cell graft to a child with acute lymphoblastic leukemia. The sample consisted of PBMCs from the stem cell graft donor, taken from the stem cell graft. The chain was built from TRBV5-1 and TRBJ1-2, with 8 junctional bases fitting TRBD1. The nucleotide sequence reads as follows: TGCGCCAGCAGCGAGGACAGGGAGCGTGGCTACACCTTC. This gives the protein CASSEDRERGYTF.